This TCR beta chain stems from a study of chemoradiotherapy in HPV16-positive cancers. General study results and limits: Only two HPV16-positive patients supplied the functional HPV-specificity definition. Candidate HPV-specific clones and E7-related TCR motifs grew in tumor during treatment.

Libraries were prepared by immunoSEQ multiplex PCR; TCRdb keeps only in-frame clonotypes and omits some of them. This table holds 25,000 to 35,000 clones, around 86% found once. The junction had 8 bases not matched to a gene; V was cut back by 4 bases and J by 7 bases. The length of the CDR3 is 14 residues. CDR1 MRHNA and CDR2 SNTAGT come from the germline V gene. Of note for this clone: What it recognizes is unknown.

Over chemoradiotherapy, repertoires were sampled more than once. The receptor was derived from a human donor with HPV-associated anogenital cancer. This chain uses TRBV6-4 with TRBJ1-1; 8 nucleotides agree with TRBD1. The input for sequencing was blood, taken from a patient who underwent chemoradiotherapy. The CDR3: CASSAATGVGEAFF. The CDR3 coding sequence is TGTGCCAGCAGTGCAGCGACAGGGGTTGGTGAAGCTTTCTTT.